This paragraph reports one TCR beta chain. Its antigen is not identified. The record originates from a study of CD8 T cells in ankylosing spondylitis. Findings and caveats of the study: Disease-associated clones were reportedly significantly overrepresented in matched ankylosing spondylitis synovial fluid. Ankylosing spondylitis blood seemed to carry a telltale TCR beta motif made of under 10 highly homologous variants. Clones that were linked to disease were CD8+ and were relatively rare in peripheral blood.

TCRdb ran MiXCR on the 5' RACE reads and lists one entry per CDR3 protein. The sample lists around 480,000 distinct CDR3 sequences; 17% were seen once. The sample consisted of blood, either unsorted or a sorted T cell fraction (not recorded which). This sequence originates from a male donor with ankylosing spondylitis.

DNA for the CDR3: TGTGCCTGGAGTGTTGGGAGAACTAGCGGGAATTTGAACATTCAGTACTTC. Its translation is CAWSVGRTSGNLNIQYF. The V call is TRBV30, the J call TRBJ2-4; 10 bases line up with TRBD2. Germline CDR1 and CDR2: GTSNPN and SVGIG (reference sequence). The V gene end was trimmed by 0 bases and the J gene end by 7 bases; junction bases not matched to a gene: 12. The CDR3 covers 17 residues. Full variable domain (rest looked up from reference TRBV30 and TRBJ2-4): SQTIHQWPATLVQPVGSPLSLECTVEGTSNPNLYWYRQAAGRGLQLLFYSVGIGQISSEVPQNLSASRPQDRQFILSSKKLLLSDSGFYLCAWSVGRTSGNLNIQYFGAGTRLSVL.